These 6 T cell receptor beta chains share one sample of origin, sequenced in a study of blood T cells in healthy people across ages. Sample-barcoded 5' priming and a J-beta primer mix drove a second PCR of about 7 to 12 cycles. TCRdb processed the 5' RACE reads anew with MiXCR; each CDR3 protein has one entry. The sample contains over a million distinct CDR3 sequences, around 40% of which appear only once. Material for sequencing was blood. These TCRs come from a woman aged 18-29 years in good health.

J is TRBJ1-1 and V is TRBV27, with D possibly being TRBD1 (5 bases). V was trimmed by 2 bases and J by 4 bases, leaving 17 bases between them. The germline CDR1 and CDR2 sequences are MNHEY and SMNVEV (reference sequence). The CDR3 consists of 16 residues. The CDR3 DNA reads TGTGCCAGCAGTTTAACCCTCGGGGGTGGGACCACTGAAGCTTTCTTT. It translates to CASSLTLGGGTTEAFF.

The chain joins TRBV5-1 to TRBJ1-2, with TRBD1 identical over 9 bases. This CDR3 contains 14 residues. CDR1 SGHRS and CDR2 YFSETQ come from the germline V gene. Trimming at V came to 4 bases and at J to 10 bases, leaving 11 bases not matched to a gene. CDR3 nucleotide sequence: TGCGCCAGCAGCCCGGCACCGGGACAGGGCGACTACACCTTC. Protein product: CASSPAPGQGDYTF. Complete variable domain (other parts from reference TRBV5-1 and TRBJ1-2): KAGVTQTPRYLIKTRGQQVTLSCSPISGHRSVSWYQQTPGQGLQFLFEYFSETQRNKGNFPGRFSGRQFSNSRSEMNVSTLELGDSALYLCASSPAPGQGDYTFGSGTRLTVV.

This clonotype was seen only a few times. The chain carries TRBV7-2 and TRBJ2-7, with TRBD2 identical over 13 bases. The length of the CDR3 is 16 residues. CDR1 is SGHTA, CDR2 FQGNSA, per germline. The trim removed 5 bases at V and 3 bases at J, leaving 7 bases unmatched. The chain's CDR3 is CASSPQRTSGSYEQYF. CDR3 DNA: TGTGCCAGCAGCCCACAACGGACTAGCGGGAGCTACGAGCAGTACTTC.

V and J are TRBV20-1 and TRBJ2-2; tentative D call: TRBD1 (7 bases). This CDR3 spans 17 amino acids. Germline values: CDR1 DFQATT, CDR2 SNEGSKA (reference sequence). Trimming pared 0 bases from V and 0 bases from J, leaving 14 bases between. CDR3 residues: CSARDRRGPPNTGELFF. The CDR3 region has the DNA TGCAGTGCTAGAGACCGGAGGGGGCCCCCGAACACCGGGGAGCTGTTTTTT.

This clonotype was counted many times. The junction departs from germline at one end; a sequencing error may be responsible. The chain carries TRBV12-3 or TRBV12-4 and TRBJ2-3, with D tentatively TRBD1 or TRBD2 (5 bases each). The CDR3 is made up of 13 amino acids. CDR3: CASMRGGTDTQYF. CDR3 bases: TGTGCGAGCATGAGGGGAGGCACAGATACGCAGTATTTT.

This clonotype showed up just a few times. This chain connects TRBV28 to TRBJ2-1, with D unresolved. V shed 8 bases and J shed 5 bases, with 13 bases lying between them. The CDR3 totals 13 residues. Germline-derived CDR1 and CDR2 are MDHEN and SYDVKM. The CDR3 region is CASLYPTNNEQFF. The CDR3 nucleotides read TGTGCCAGCCTATACCCCACCAACAATGAGCAGTTCTTC.